This T cell receptor (beta chain) was recorded in a study of beta chain features in type 1 diabetes. Study-level information: Age, gender, cell numbers and subset yield matched between patients and controls. Researchers looked at about 110 million sorted cells across all samples.

V was pared by 3 bases and J by 3 bases, with 11 bases of the junction left unmatched. The CDR3 sequence is 17 residues long. Germline assignment: CDR1 WSHSY and CDR2 SAAADI. The investigators reverse transcribed all of the isolated RNA, so they sequenced expressed TCRB transcripts. Naive, central memory and regulatory T cell samples averaged about 3.57 million immunoSEQ reads each. Here immunoSEQ multiplex PCR was the method, and the copy in TCRdb shows in-frame clones only, minus some. Here the sample spans about 230,000 clones, over 7.5% being singletons. CD4+ naive, central memory, regulatory and stem cell-like memory cells were sorted via CD45RO/CCR7/CD25/CD127/CD95/CD27.

The receptor's source is a woman between 18 and 30 years old in good health. Sample: naive CD4+ T cells from blood. The gene calls are TRBV10-2 and TRBJ2-1, with 7 bases identical to TRBD2. The CDR3 sequence: CASSEESAGASYNEQFF. The CDR3, as DNA: TGCGCCAGCAGTGAAGAGTCGGCGGGAGCCAGCTACAATGAGCAGTTCTTC.